This is a list of T cell receptor beta chains from one sample in a study of vaccination and CD4 T cells after COVID-19. One entry per CDR3 protein, called by TCRdb with MiXCR from the PCR reads. The sample shows about 12,000 distinct CDR3 sequences, less than 30% of them seen only once. These receptors' antigens are unknown. The sequencing here drew on CD4+ T cells from blood, cultured in vitro, taken before SARS-CoV-2 vaccination. The receptors stem from a human donor who received a COVID-19 vaccine. The CDR3 runs from the conserved cysteine through the conserved F or W.

CDR3: CAISEPTGDTGELFF
J: TRBJ2-2
V: TRBV10-3

CDR3: CAISKDSQETLYF
J: TRBJ2-5
V: TRBV10-3

CDR3: CASRPGTDLSGANVLTF
J: TRBJ2-6
V: TRBV12-3/TRBV12-4

CDR3: CASSWGLREETQYF
J: TRBJ2-5
V: TRBV7-9

CDR3: CAWIWQGGQETQYF
J: TRBJ2-5
V: TRBV30

CDR3: CATILAGGYFNEQFF
J: TRBJ2-1
V: TRBV6-1

CDR3: CASSDLGAGGGETQYF
J: TRBJ2-5
V: TRBV25-1

CDR3: CASSDSGRVENEQFF
J: TRBJ2-1
V: TRBV10-1

CDR3: CAWSAGQGRDGYTF
J: TRBJ1-2
V: TRBV30

CDR3: CASSLGQSYEQYF
J: TRBJ2-7
V: TRBV11-3

CDR3: CASRMRGGETYEQYF
J: TRBJ2-7
V: TRBV19

CDR3: CASSLAGTGVQYF
J: TRBJ2-7
V: TRBV7-9

CDR3: CASSLALAGTSTDTQYF
J: TRBJ2-3
V: TRBV5-4